Sequencing of this T cell receptor (beta chain) was carried out in a study of OX40 agonist ivuxolimab in advanced cancers. Whole-study context: Participants, about 83% male, averaged roughly 55 years of age, ranging from roughly 20 to 79.

Per germline, CDR1 MGHRA and CDR2 YSYEKL. V was pared by 0 bases and J by 9 bases, with 6 bases of the junction left unmatched. This CDR3 region has 15 residues. The repertoire was sequenced with immunoSEQ multiplex PCR; TCRdb's copy has only in-frame clones and lacks some. The sample comprises around 39,000 clones, about three quarters of which are singletons, and 22% rests with the top ten. Notes on this clone: Its cognate antigen is unknown.

Study results and caveats: A proportion of nonresponders additionally exhibited low normalized T-cell clonal expansion. With doses of 0.1 to 3.0 mg/kg, CD4+ and CD8+ blood T cells had undergone clonal expansion by week 6.

The sample in question was CD4+ or CD8+ T cells sorted from blood, obtained in a trial of the OX40 agonist ivuxolimab. The chain links TRBV4-1 to TRBJ2-5; 11 bases are a match to TRBD2. The source is an adult with an advanced solid tumor such as melanoma, head and neck, liver or kidney cancer. The CDR3 DNA follows: TGCGCCAGCAGCCAAGACTGGGCTAGCGGGGGGTCCCAGTACTTC. Translation gives CASSQDWASGGSQYF.